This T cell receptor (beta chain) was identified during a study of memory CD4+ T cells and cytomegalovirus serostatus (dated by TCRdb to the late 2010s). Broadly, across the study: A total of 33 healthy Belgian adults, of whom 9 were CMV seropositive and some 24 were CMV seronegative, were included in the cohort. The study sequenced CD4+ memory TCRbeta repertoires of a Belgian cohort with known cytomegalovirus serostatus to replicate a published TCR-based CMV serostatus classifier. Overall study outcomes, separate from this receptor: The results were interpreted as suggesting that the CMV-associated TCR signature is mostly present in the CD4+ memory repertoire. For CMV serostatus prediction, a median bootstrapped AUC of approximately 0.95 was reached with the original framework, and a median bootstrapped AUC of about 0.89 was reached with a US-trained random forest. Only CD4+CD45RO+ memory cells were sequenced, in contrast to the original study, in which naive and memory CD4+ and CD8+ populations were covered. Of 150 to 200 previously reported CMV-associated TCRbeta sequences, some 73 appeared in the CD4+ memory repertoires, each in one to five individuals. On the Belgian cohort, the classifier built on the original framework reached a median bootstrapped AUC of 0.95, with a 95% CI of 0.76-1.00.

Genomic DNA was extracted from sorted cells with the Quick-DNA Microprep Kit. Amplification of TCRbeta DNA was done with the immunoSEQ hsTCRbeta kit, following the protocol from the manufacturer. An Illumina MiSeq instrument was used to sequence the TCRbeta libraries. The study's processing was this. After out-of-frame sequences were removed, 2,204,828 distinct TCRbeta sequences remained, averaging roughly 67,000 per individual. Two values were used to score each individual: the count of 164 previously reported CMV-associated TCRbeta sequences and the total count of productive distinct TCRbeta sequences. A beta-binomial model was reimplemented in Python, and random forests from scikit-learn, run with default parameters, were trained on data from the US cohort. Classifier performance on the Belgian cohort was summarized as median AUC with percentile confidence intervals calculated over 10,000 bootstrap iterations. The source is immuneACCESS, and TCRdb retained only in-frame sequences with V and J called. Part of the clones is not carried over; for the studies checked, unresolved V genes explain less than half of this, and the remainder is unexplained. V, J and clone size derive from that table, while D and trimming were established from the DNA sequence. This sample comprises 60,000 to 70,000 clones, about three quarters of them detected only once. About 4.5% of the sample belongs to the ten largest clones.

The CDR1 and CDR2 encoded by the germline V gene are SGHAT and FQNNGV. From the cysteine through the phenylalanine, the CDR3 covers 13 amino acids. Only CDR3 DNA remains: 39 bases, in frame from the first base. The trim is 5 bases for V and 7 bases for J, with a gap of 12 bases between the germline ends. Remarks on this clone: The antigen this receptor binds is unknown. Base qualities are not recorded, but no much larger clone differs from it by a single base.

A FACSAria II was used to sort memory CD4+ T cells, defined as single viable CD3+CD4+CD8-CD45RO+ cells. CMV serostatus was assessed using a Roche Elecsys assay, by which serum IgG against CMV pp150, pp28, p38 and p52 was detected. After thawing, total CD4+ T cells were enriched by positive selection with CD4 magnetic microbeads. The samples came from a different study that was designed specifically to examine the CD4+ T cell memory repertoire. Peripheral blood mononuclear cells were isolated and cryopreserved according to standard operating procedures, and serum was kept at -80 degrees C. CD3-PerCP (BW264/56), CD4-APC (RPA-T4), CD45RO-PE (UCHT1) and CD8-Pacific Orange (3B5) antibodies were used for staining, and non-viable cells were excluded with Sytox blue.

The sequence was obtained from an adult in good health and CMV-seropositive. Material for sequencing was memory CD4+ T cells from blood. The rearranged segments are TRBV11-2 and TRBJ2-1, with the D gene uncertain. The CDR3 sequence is CASSRSSSNEQFF. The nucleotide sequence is TGTGCCAGCAGCCGGTCGTCCTCGAATGAGCAGTTCTTC.